The text below deals with one T cell receptor beta chain. This clonotype showed up just a few times. Its antigen has not been determined. Base qualities are missing; no much larger clone stands one base away. The sample comes from a study of T cells in Graves' hyperthyroidism and ophthalmopathy (dated by TCRdb to between 2019 and 2020). About the investigation overall: Peripheral blood was sampled at the time of initial diagnosis, prior to any treatment. To identify TCR V-J signatures that set the groups apart, the researchers used a discovery cohort of more than 95 patients, made up of approximately 43 with Graves' ophthalmopathy and around 58 with stable Graves' hyperthyroidism. Whether ophthalmopathy could be predicted prospectively was tested in an independent validation cohort made up of 18 to 20 hyperthyroidism patients plus 17 patients who later progressed to ophthalmopathy. The roughly 94 discovery patients were randomly divided into training and test sets at a 7:3 ratio. In about 6 Graves' hyperthyroidism patients, the study also compared T-cell repertoires from thyroid tissue with T-cell repertoires from blood. After sampling, hyperthyroidism patients received methimazole starting at 30 mg daily, and ophthalmopathy patients received high-dose intravenous methylprednisolone. The paper reports TCR Vbeta CDR3 sequencing of some 140 peripheral blood samples: 43 ophthalmopathy, about 75 hyperthyroidism and approximately 17 progressor patients.

V is shortened by 0 bases, J by 2 bases, and the region joining them spans 8 bases. Measured from the cysteine to the phenylalanine, the CDR3 is 15 residues long. Only the CDR3 portion is preserved as DNA: 45 bases, with reading frame beginning at the first base. The germline V gene encodes CDR1 LGHNA and CDR2 YNFKEQ. A patient counted as having stable Graves' hyperthyroidism if no progression to ophthalmopathy occurred over 18 months of follow-up. The hyperthyroidism patients were between 18 and 65 years old and newly diagnosed, with a disease duration of less than 2 months. Any patient with an uncontrolled infection, another autoimmune disease, pregnancy or lactation was excluded. Diagnoses relied on clinical symptoms, serum thyroxine and TRAb, thyroid ultrasound and orbital computed tomography. PBMCs were isolated from about 9.1 ml of fresh peripheral blood by Ficoll-Paque density gradient centrifugation. Total RNA was extracted with Trizol reagent, and quality was checked on an Agilent 2100 Bioanalyzer.

The TCR beta CDR3 regions were amplified from RNA transcripts. For the first round of RT-PCR on the TCR CDR3, the HTBI primer set was used together with the Qiagen OneStep RT-PCR kit. The libraries were constructed in a second round of multiplex PCR and then size-selected and purified. Paired-end sequencing of the libraries was performed with 100 bp reads on an Illumina HiSeq2000. As for how the authors treated the data: Raw data were processed with SOAPnuke, discarding reads with adapters, uncalled bases, mean Phred below 15, or no exact constant-primer or identifier match. COPE v1.2.5 was used to merge high-quality paired reads, and clonotypes were defined as unique nucleotide sequences. MiTCR v1.1 was used to align clonotypes to the IMGT TRBV, TRBD and TRBJ reference segments. The analysis was restricted to V-J combinations with a frequency above 0.0001, which together covered 98% to 99.2% of the repertoires. The TCS score was defined as the ratio of F50 (clonal expansion) to E x V (chaos), calculated using BLOSUM62-based TCRdist between CDR3 peptides within each V-J. Welch's t-statistics and random forest reduced just over 500 V-J features to 13, which were used in a naive Bayes classifier (R e1071). The raw public reads went through TCRdb reprocessing: fastp at Q25, MiXCR clone calling, in-frame beta chains kept. Entries that share a CDR3 protein sequence are merged under the most common genes and DNA. In this record, the V and J calls reflect TCRdb's handling and not the investigators' own analysis. Present in this sample are roughly 510,000 distinct CDR3 sequences, about a fifth of which were seen just once. More than 25% of the sample belongs to the ten largest clones.

The study at large found these results: Most expanded thyroid clonotypes (frequency above 0.001) were also detected in blood, suggesting blood repertoires may reflect thyroid immune responses. In validation, the model predicted progression to ophthalmopathy a median of about 6.8 months before onset, with over 55% sensitivity and just under 75% specificity. No statistical method was used to set the sample size in advance, and investigators knew the group allocation. Ophthalmopathy was separated from stable hyperthyroidism by a 13 V-J signature model, with 85% to 90% sensitivity and approximately 81% specificity obtained in cross-validation and 80%/75% obtained in testing.

This receptor was identified in a man aged 18 to 29 with Graves' hyperthyroidism. The sequenced material came from blood. The receptor chain draws on TRBV4-2 and TRBJ1-5; the D gene remains uncertain. The CDR3: CASSQEPTGNQPQHF. DNA sequence: TGTGCCAGCAGCCAAGAACCCACGGGCAATCAGCCCCAGCATTTT.